This TCR beta chain was recorded in a study of OX40 agonist ivuxolimab in advanced cancers. Concerning the study at large: The costimulatory receptor OX40 (CD134) was targeted by ivuxolimab, a fully human IgG2 agonistic monoclonal antibody. Intravenous ivuxolimab was administered to patients every 2 weeks at six dose levels: 0.01, 0.1, 0.3, 1.5, 3 and 10 mg/kg. Of the approximately 50 dose-escalation patients, hepatocellular carcinoma was present in roughly 19, melanoma in around 15, renal cell carcinoma in 9 and head and neck cancer in 9. The dose-escalation cohort was 82.7% male with a mean age of about 65 years, ranging from about 20 to 80. Patients were allowed to have had prior anti-PD-1, anti-PD-L1 or anti-CTLA-4 therapy, and approximately 40% of the dose-escalation patients had been treated with checkpoint inhibitors. Partial responses occurred in three dose-escalation patients, of whom one had hepatocellular carcinoma and two had cutaneous melanoma. The purpose of peripheral TCRbeta sequencing was to test whether ivuxolimab changed TCR sequence diversity and led to clonal T-cell expansion. The paper covers the monotherapy dose-escalation part of the phase I ivuxolimab trial, which included N ≈ 50 patients. General conclusions and limits of the study: At doses of 0.1 to 3.0 mg/kg, clonal expansion of both CD4+ and CD8+ T cells in blood was seen between baseline and week 6. Antigen specificity was not determined for the clonally expanded peripheral T cells. On average, CD8+ T cells showed more expanded clones than CD4+ T cells after ivuxolimab. In the 0.1-3.0 mg/kg groups, partial responders were among the patients with the lowest normalized peripheral clonal expansion, particularly in CD8+ T cells. Low levels of normalized T-cell clonal expansion were also seen in some patients who did not respond.

For this clone: No cognate antigen has been identified for it. Base qualities were left out, and no much larger clone turns up one base away.

Trimming takes 2 bases off V and 5 bases off J; junction bases not matched to a gene: 4. The CDR1 and CDR2 encoded by the germline V gene are MDHEN and SYDVKM. The CDR3 sequence holds 16 residues, the cysteine and phenylalanine included. The entry retains the CDR3 DNA only, 48 bases that are in frame from base 1. Genomic DNA was extracted from sorted cells for sequencing of the TCRbeta CDR3 region. The immunoSEQ Assay was used to sequence the TCRbeta CDR3 regions. The table comes from immuneACCESS by way of TCRdb, which keeps in-frame sequences with V and J called. Part of the clones is missing from these tables; in studies checked, under half for an unresolved V gene and the rest for unknown reasons. Recorded for this sample are about 58,000 clones; approximately 75% of them occurred a single time. Around 0.71% of the sample belongs to the ten largest clones. The trial excluded patients who had a history of autoimmune disease or were on systemic immunosuppression. Peripheral blood for TCR sequencing was collected from all dose cohorts at baseline, on cycle 4 day 1, and on cycle 7 day 1. The samples were drawn from a first-in-human, open-label, multicenter phase I dose-escalation trial of ivuxolimab. Adults with locally advanced or metastatic melanoma, renal cell carcinoma, hepatocellular carcinoma or head and neck squamous cell carcinoma were enrolled in the trial. CD4+ and CD8+ T cells were sorted separately from peripheral blood before TCR sequencing.

Source: CD4+ or CD8+ T cells sorted from blood, taken in a trial of the OX40 agonist ivuxolimab. This receptor was taken from an adult with an advanced solid tumor such as melanoma, head and neck, liver or kidney cancer. Here the chain combines TRBV28 and TRBJ2-2; 11 bases in the middle match TRBD1. The DNA is TGTGCCAGCAGTTTACTCGGGACAGGGGGAACCGGGGAGCTGTTTTTT. The translation is CASSLLGTGGTGELFF.